This T cell receptor beta chain was obtained from a study of early T cells in non-severe SARS-CoV-2 infection. Whole-study context: Sequencing input comprised bulk RNA from unsorted whole blood; chain pairing was not available.

TCRdb ran MiXCR on the 5' RACE reads and lists one entry per CDR3 protein. The sample shows about 36,000 distinct CDR3 sequences, approximately 6.6% of them seen only once. Germline V gives CDR1 SEHNR, CDR2 FQNEAQ (reference sequence). This CDR3 has 14 amino acids. V gave up 1 base and J gave up 6 bases, with 12 bases separating them. This clonotype was seen ten or more times. The sample consisted of whole blood, taken at baseline. The chain combines TRBV7-9 with TRBJ1-1; D may be TRBD1 (5 bases). This sequence originates from an adult who was a healthcare worker with PCR-confirmed SARS-CoV-2 infection or an uninfected control (not recorded which). CDR3 sequence (DNA): TGTGCCAGCAGCTTAGTGCAGGGATTCTCTGAAGCTTTCTTT. Translation gives CASSLVQGFSEAFF.